The TCR beta chain described here comes from a study of OX40 agonist ivuxolimab in advanced cancers. A note on the overall study: Ivuxolimab was a fully human IgG2 agonistic monoclonal antibody targeting the costimulatory receptor OX40 (CD134). Intravenous ivuxolimab was administered to patients every 2 weeks at six dose levels: 0.01, 0.1, 0.3, 1.5, 3 and 10 mg/kg. In the dose-escalation cohort, roughly 82% of patients were male, and the mean age was approximately 60 years with a range of about 20 to 79. The monotherapy dose-escalation portion (N of about 50 patients) of the phase I ivuxolimab trial is reported in the paper. Peripheral TCRbeta sequencing was intended to test whether TCR sequence diversity was altered and clonal T-cell expansion was caused by ivuxolimab. Of the roughly 52 dose-escalation patients, hepatocellular carcinoma was present in roughly 19, melanoma in around 15, renal cell carcinoma in 9 and head and neck cancer in 9. Patients were allowed to have had prior anti-PD-1, anti-PD-L1 or anti-CTLA-4 therapy, and less than 45% of the dose-escalation patients had previously received checkpoint inhibitors. Partial responses were achieved by three dose-escalation patients, of whom one had hepatocellular carcinoma and two had cutaneous melanoma. The paper's findings and limits, for the study overall: In partial responders in the 0.1-3.0 mg/kg groups, normalized peripheral clonal expansion was found to be among the lowest, especially among CD8+ T cells. At doses of 0.1 to 3.0 mg/kg, clonal expansion of both CD4+ and CD8+ T cells in blood was seen between baseline and week 6. Low levels of normalized T-cell clonal expansion were also shown by some nonresponding patients. After ivuxolimab, expanded clones were on average more numerous among CD8+ T cells than among CD4+ T cells. The antigen specificity of the peripheral T cells that underwent clonal expansion was not determined.

The junction carries 8 bases between V and J, which are trimmed by 3 bases and 6 bases respectively. Counted from cysteine to phenylalanine, this CDR3 has 12 amino acids. The retained sequence is limited to the CDR3, 36 bases, with the frame set at the first base. CDR1 LNHDA and CDR2 SQIVND were looked up in the germline V gene (reference sequence). The trial excluded patients who had a history of autoimmune disease or who were on systemic immunosuppression. Peripheral blood for TCR sequencing was drawn from every dose cohort at baseline, at cycle 4 day 1 and at cycle 7 day 1. Samples were obtained from an open-label, multicenter, first-in-human phase I dose-escalation trial of ivuxolimab. Adults with locally advanced or metastatic head and neck squamous cell, hepatocellular, melanoma or renal cell carcinoma were enrolled in the trial. Before TCR sequencing, CD4+ T cells and CD8+ T cells were sorted from peripheral blood as separate populations.

Points on this clone: Its antigen target is currently unknown. Base qualities are not at hand, and no much larger clone is one base apart.

Genomic DNA was isolated from the sorted cells so that the TCRbeta CDR3 region could be sequenced. TCRbeta CDR3 regions were sequenced using the immunoSEQ Assay. Held by TCRdb, this immuneACCESS table contains in-frame sequences only and omits some clones. Under half of the omission traces to an unresolved V gene where checked; the cause of the rest is unknown. The sample table lists about 52,000 clones, roughly nine tenths of them with a count of one. The top ten clonotypes cover roughly 13% of the sample. This clonotype was obtained from an adult with an advanced solid tumor such as melanoma, head and neck, liver or kidney cancer. Recombination joined TRBV19 with TRBJ1-1, with no D gene named confidently. The starting material was CD4+ or CD8+ T cells sorted from blood, obtained in a trial of the OX40 agonist ivuxolimab. The CDR3: CASSIEPAEAFF. The bases read TGTGCCAGTAGTATCGAGCCAGCTGAAGCTTTCTTT.